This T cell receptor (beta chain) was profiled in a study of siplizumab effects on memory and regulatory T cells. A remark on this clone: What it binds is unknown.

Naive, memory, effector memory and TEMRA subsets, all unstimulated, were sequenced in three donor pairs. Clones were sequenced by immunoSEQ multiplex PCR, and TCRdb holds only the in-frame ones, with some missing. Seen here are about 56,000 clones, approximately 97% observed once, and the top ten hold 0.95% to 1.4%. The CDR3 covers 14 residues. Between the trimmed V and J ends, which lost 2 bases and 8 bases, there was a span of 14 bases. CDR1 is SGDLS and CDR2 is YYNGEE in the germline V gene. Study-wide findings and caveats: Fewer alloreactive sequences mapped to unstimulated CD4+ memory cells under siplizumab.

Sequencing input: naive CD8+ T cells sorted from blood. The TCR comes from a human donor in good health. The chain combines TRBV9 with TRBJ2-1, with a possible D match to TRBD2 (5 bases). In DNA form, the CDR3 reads TGTGCCAGCAGCGTGTCGGGGAGCAGAGATGAGCAGTTCTTC. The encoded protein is CASSVSGSRDEQFF.